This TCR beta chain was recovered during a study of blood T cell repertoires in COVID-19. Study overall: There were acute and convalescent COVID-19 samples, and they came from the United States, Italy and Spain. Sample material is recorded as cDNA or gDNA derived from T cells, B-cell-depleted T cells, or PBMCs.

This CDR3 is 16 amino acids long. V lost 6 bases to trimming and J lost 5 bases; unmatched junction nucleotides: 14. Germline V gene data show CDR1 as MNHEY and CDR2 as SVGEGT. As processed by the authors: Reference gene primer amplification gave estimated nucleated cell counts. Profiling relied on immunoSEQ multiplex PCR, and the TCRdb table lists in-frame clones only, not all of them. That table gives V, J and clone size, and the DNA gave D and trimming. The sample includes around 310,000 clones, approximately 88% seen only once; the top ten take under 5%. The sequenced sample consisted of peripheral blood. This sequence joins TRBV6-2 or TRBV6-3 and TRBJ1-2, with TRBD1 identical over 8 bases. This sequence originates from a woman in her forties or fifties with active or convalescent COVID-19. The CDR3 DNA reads TGTGCCAGCAGCGCCCCCGGGACAGGAGTTTTGTATGGCTACACCTTC. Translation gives CASSAPGTGVLYGYTF.